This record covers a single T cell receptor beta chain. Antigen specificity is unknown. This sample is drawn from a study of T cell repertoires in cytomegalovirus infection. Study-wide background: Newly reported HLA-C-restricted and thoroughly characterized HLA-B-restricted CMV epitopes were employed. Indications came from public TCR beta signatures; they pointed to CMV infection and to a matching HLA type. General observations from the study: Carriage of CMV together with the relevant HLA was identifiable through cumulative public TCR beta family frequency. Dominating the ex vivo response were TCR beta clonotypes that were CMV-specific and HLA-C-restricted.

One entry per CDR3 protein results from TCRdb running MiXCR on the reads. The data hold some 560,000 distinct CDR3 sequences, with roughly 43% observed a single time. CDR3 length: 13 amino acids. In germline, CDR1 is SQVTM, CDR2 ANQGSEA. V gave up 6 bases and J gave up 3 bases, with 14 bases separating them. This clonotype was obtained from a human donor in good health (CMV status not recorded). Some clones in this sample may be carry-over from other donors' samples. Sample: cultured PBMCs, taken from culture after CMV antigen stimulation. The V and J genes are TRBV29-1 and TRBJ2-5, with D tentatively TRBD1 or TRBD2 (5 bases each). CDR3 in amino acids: CSVSGTPEETQYF. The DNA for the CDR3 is TGCAGCGTCTCCGGGACGCCCGAAGAGACCCAGTACTTC.